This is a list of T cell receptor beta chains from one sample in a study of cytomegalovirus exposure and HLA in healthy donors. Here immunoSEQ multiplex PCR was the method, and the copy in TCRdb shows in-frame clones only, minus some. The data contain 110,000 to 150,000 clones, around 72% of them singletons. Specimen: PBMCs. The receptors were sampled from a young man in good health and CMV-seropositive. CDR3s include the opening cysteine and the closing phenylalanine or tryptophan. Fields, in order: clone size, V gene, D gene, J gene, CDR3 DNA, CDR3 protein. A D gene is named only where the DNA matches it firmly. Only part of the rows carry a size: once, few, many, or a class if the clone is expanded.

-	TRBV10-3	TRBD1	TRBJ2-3	TGTGCCATCAGCGGTGGGGGGGCCGGGACAGGGGCGAGGTTTACAGATACGCAGTATTTT	CAISGGGAGTGARFTDTQYF
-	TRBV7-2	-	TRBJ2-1	TGTGCCAGCAGCTTGGGCAGGCACAATGAGCAGTTCTTC	CASSLGRHNEQFF
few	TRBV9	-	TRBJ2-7	TGTGCCAGCAGCGTAGAAAGTGGTACAGGATCCTACGAGCAGTACTTC	CASSVESGTGSYEQYF
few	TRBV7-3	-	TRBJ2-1	TGTGCCAGCAGCAGGGGTACCCCCCGATACAATGAGCAGTTCTTC	CASSRGTPRYNEQFF
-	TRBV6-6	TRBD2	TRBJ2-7	TGTGCCACCCTAGCGGGACGCGGCGAGCAGTACTTC	CATLAGRGEQYF
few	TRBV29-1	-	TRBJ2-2	TGCAGCGTTGAATGGCAGGGACAGAACACCGGGGAGCTGTTTTTT	CSVEWQGQNTGELFF
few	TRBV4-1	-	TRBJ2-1	TGCGCCAGCAGCCAAGGAGTTTACTACAATGAGCAGTTCTTC	CASSQGVYYNEQFF
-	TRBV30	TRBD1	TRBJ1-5	TGTGCCTGGAGTTTTCAGGGGGGTAGCAATCAGCCCCAGCATTTT	CAWSFQGGSNQPQHF
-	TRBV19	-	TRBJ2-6	TGTGCCAGTAGTATGACAGGTGGTGGGGCCAACGTCCTGACTTTC	CASSMTGGGANVLTF
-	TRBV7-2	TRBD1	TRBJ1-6	TGTGCCAGCAGCTTAGCTGGGACAGGGTCTCGGTCACCCCTCCACTTT	CASSLAGTGSRSPLHF
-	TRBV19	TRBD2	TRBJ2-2	TGTGCCAGTAGTGTCCTAGCGGGTGTCCTTGGCGGGGAGCTGTTTTTT	CASSVLAGVLGGELFF
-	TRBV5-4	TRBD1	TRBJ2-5	TGTGCCAGCAGCCGAACAGGGACAGGGGAGGCGGAGACCCAGTACTTC	CASSRTGTGEAETQYF
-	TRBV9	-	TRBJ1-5	TGTGCCAGCAGCCCGAGCGGGGATAGCAATCAGCCCCAGCATTTT	CASSPSGDSNQPQHF
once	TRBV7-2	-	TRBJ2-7	TGTGCCAGCAGCTTAACAGGGAGACCCTACGAGCAGTACTTC	CASSLTGRPYEQYF
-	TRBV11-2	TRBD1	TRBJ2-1	TGTGCCAGCAGCTCAGCAGGGGGCTCCTACAATGAGCAGTTCTTC	CASSSAGGSYNEQFF
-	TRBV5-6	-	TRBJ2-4	TGTGCCAGCAGCTTCTTAGCGGAAGCCAAAAACATTCAGTACTTC	CASSFLAEAKNIQYF
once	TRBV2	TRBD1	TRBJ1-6	TGTGCCAGCAGGGGACAGGGGACAACCTATAATTCACCCCTCCACTTT	CASRGQGTTYNSPLHF
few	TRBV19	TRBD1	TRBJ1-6	TGTGCCAGTAGTAGCGGACAGGGGGCTAATTCACCCCTCCACTTT	CASSSGQGANSPLHF
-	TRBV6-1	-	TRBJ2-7	TGTGCCAGCAGTGAAATATCGAAAACGGGTCAGTACTTC	CASSEISKTGQYF
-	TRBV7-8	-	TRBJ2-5	TGTGCCAGCAGCTTACTAGCGCGGGAGACCCAGTACTTC	CASSLLARETQYF
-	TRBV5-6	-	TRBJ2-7	TGTGCCAGCAGCTTTGGAGCGGACGAGCAGTACTTC	CASSFGADEQYF
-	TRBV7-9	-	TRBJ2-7	TGTGCCAGCAGCCCGGACAGCCCCGAGCAGTACTTC	CASSPDSPEQYF
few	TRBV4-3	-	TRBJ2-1	TGCGCCAGCAGCCAAGAAAAAGACAGCTACAATGAGCAGTTCTTC	CASSQEKDSYNEQFF
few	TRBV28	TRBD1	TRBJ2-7	TGTGCCAGCAGTGAGGTTCCAGGACAGGGGCTCGACGAGCAGTACTTC	CASSEVPGQGLDEQYF
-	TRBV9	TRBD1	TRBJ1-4	TGTGCCAGCAGCGCCGACGGGACAGGGGTAGAAAAACTGTTTTTT	CASSADGTGVEKLFF
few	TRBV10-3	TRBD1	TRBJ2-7	TGTGCCGCAGCCGGGACAGGGCCCTACGAGCAGTACTTC	CAAAGTGPYEQYF
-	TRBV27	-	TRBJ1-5	TGTGCCAGCAGTCCAATAACAGATCAGCCCCAGCATTTT	CASSPITDQPQHF
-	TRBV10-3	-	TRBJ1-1	TGTGCCATCAGTGAGGCTCCCCCCCAGACTGAAGCTTTCTTT	CAISEAPPQTEAFF
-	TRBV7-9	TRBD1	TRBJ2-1	TGTGCCAGCAGCCCGGGGACAGTTACCTACAATGAGCAGTTCTTC	CASSPGTVTYNEQFF
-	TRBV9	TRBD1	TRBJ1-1	TGTGCCAGCAGTTTTACCGGGCAGGGGGGGAACACTGAAGCTTTCTTT	CASSFTGQGGNTEAFF
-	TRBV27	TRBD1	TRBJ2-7	TGTGCCAGCAGTTTGACCGGGACAGGGGGCTCCTACGAGCAGTACTTC	CASSLTGTGGSYEQYF
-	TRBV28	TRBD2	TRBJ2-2	TGTGCCAGCAGTGACGTTGCTAGCGGGGGGGACGGGGAGCTGTTTTTT	CASSDVASGGDGELFF
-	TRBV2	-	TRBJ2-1	TGTGCCAGCATTTCAGGCCGCCATTCCTACAATGAGCAGTTCTTC	CASISGRHSYNEQFF
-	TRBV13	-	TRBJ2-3	TGTGCCAGCAGCTTTGTAACAGATACGCAGTATTTT	CASSFVTDTQYF
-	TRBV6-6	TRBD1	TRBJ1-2	TGTGCCAGCAGCCATCCCCCCGGGACAGGAGGTTATGGCTACACCTTC	CASSHPPGTGGYGYTF
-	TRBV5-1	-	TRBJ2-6	TGCGCCAGCAGCTCCGGGATGAGCTCTGGGGCCAACGTCCTGACTTTC	CASSSGMSSGANVLTF
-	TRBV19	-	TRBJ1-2	TGTGCCAGTAGTTCTACGACAGGCCGACTCGTTGGCTACACCTTC	CASSSTTGRLVGYTF
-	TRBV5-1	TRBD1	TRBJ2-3	TGCGCCAGCAGCTTCAAAACCGGGACAGGGGAGTTTGATACGCAGTATTTT	CASSFKTGTGEFDTQYF
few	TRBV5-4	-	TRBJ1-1	TGTGCCAGCAGCACCCGACAGCCCAACACTGAAGCTTTCTTT	CASSTRQPNTEAFF
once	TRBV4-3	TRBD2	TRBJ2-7	TGCGCCAGCAGCCAAGCGAGGTCTAGCGGGAGATACGAGCAGTACTTC	CASSQARSSGRYEQYF
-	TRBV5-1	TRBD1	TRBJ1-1	TGCGCCAGCAGCTGGGGGGACAGGGAAGCCGCTGAAGCTTTCTTT	CASSWGDREAAEAFF
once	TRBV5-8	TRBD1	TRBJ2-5	TGTGCCAGCAGCTTGGCCAATTGGGGGACAGCTCAAGAGACCCAGTACTTC	CASSLANWGTAQETQYF
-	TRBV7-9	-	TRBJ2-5	TGTGCCAGCAGCCGACGACAATGGCCTTATGAGCAGTACTTC	CASSRRQWPYEQYF
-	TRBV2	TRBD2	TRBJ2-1	TGTGCCAGCCGCAGGACTAGCAGGAATGAGCAGTTCTTC	CASRRTSRNEQFF
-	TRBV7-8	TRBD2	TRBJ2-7	TGTGCCAGCAGTGGGACTAGCGGGCGTAGCTCCTACGAGCAGTACTTC	CASSGTSGRSSYEQYF
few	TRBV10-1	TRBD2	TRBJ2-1	TGCGCCAGCAGTGAGTCGACTAGCGGGGGGAATGAGCAGTTCTTC	CASSESTSGGNEQFF
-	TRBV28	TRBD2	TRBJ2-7	TGTGCCAGCAGTCCCGGGACTAGCGGAACCTACGAGCAGTACTTC	CASSPGTSGTYEQYF
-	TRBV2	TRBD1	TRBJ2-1	TGTGCCAGCGTTCGGACAGGGGGCTCCTACAATGAGCAGTTCTTC	CASVRTGGSYNEQFF
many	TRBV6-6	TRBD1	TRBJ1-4	TGTGCCACCGGACAGGTCCAAAAACTGTTTTTT	CATGQVQKLFF
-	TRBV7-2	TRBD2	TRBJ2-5	TGTGCCAGCAGGGCAGGGACTAGCGGGACTGAGACCCAGTACTTC	CASRAGTSGTETQYF
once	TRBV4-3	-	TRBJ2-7	TGCGCCAGCAGCCAACGCCTAGCCTACAATTCCTACGAGCAGTACTTC	CASSQRLAYNSYEQYF
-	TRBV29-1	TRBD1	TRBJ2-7	TGCAGCGCCCGACAGGGCTCCTACGAGCAGTACTTC	CSARQGSYEQYF
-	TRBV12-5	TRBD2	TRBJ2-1	TGTGCTAGTGGGCAAAAACTAGCGGGAGGGAAAAGTGAGCAGTTCTTC	CASGQKLAGGKSEQFF
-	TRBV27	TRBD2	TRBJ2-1	TGTGCCAGCAGTTTTTTAGGTTCCGAGGGAGGGTGGTTCTTC	CASSFLGSEGGWFF